This T cell receptor (beta chain) is drawn from a study of blood T cell repertoires in COVID-19. The wider study: Acute and convalescent COVID-19 samples came from the United States, Italy and Spain. T cells, B-cell-depleted T cells, or PBMCs supplied cDNA or gDNA.

The authors' processing: Counts of nucleated cells, estimated from reference gene primer amplification, were obtained. Repertoires were generated with immunoSEQ multiplex PCR, while TCRdb's copy carries only in-frame clones and drops some. D and trimming come from the DNA, and the V and J calls and clone size come from that table. Here the sample spans around 250,000 clones, around 93% being singletons. Participants came from 20 to 25 US areas, aged roughly 18 to 95 years. Trimming removed 6 bases at V and 2 bases at J, with 14 bases between. This CDR3 has 13 amino acids. Germline loops: CDR1 SQVTM, CDR2 ANQGSEA.

The receptor's source is a human donor in a cohort exposed to, infected with or recovered from COVID-19 (not recorded which). The donor label of this sample is uncertain. The specimen was PBMCs or T cells enriched from blood (not recorded which). The chain recombines TRBV29-1 with TRBJ2-7; TRBD1 is a possible D gene (6 bases). DNA for the CDR3: TGCAGCGTGTTTGGACAGTATACCTACGAGCAGTACTTC. Amino acids: CSVFGQYTYEQYF.